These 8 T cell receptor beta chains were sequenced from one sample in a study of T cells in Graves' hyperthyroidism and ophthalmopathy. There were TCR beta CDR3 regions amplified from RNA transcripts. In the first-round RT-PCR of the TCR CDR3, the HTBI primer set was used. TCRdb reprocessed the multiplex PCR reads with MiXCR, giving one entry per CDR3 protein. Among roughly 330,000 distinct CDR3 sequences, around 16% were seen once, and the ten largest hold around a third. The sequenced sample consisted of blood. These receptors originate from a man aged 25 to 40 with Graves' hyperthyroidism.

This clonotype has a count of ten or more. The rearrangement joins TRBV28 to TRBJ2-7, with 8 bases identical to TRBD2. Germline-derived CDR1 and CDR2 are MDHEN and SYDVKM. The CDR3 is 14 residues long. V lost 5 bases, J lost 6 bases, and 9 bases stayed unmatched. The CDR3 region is CASSPPGLVTEQYF. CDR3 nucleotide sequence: TGTGCCAGCAGTCCCCCGGGACTAGTTACCGAGCAGTACTTC.

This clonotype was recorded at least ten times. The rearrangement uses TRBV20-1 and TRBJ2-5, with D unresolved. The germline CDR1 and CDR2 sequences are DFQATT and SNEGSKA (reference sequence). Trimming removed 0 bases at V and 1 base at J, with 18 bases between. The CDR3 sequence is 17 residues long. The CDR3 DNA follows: TGCAGTGCTAGAGATCCCGTGGCTCGCTTATCCCAAGAGACCCAGTACTTC. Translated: CSARDPVARLSQETQYF.

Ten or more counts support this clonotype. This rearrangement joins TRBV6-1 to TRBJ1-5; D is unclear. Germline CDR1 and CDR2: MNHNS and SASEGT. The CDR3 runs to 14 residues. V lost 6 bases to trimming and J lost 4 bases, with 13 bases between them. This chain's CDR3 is CASSVVGGNQPQHF. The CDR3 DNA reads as TGTGCCAGCAGCGTGGTGGGTGGTAATCAGCCCCAGCATTTT.

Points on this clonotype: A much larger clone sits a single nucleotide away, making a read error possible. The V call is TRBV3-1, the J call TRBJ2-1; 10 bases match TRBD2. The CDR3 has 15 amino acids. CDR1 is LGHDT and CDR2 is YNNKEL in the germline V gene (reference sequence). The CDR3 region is CASRQTLAGDNEQFF. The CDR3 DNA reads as TGTGCCAGCCGCCAAACCCTAGCGGGGGACAATGAGCAGTTCTTC.

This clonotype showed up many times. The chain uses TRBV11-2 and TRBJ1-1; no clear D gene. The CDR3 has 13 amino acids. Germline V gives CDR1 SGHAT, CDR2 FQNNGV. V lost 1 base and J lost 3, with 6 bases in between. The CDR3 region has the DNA TGTGCCAGCAGCTTAGTTCCGGACACTGAAGCTTTCTTT. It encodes CASSLVPDTEAFF.

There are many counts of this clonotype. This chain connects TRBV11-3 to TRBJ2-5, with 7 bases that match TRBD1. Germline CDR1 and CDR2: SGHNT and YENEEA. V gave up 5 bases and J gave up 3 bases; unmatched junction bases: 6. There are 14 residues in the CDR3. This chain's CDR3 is CASSRTGLKETQYF. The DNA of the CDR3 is TGTGCCAGCAGCAGGACAGGTTTGAAAGAGACCCAGTACTTC. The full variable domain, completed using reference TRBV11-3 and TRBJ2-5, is EAGVVQSPRYKIIEKKQPVAFWCNPISGHNTLYWYLQNLGQGPELLIRYENEEAVDDSQLPKDRFSAERLKGVDSTLKIQPAELGDSAVYLCASSRTGLKETQYFGPGTRLLVL.

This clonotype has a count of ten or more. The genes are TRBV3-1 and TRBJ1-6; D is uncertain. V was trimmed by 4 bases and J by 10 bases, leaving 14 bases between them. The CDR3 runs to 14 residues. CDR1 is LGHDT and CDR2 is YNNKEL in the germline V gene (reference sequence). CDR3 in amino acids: CASSPLGQRSPLHF. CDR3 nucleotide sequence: TGTGCCAGCAGCCCCCTCGGTCAGAGATCACCCCTCCACTTT. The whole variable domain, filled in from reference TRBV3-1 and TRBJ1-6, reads DTAVSQTPKYLVTQMGNDKSIKCEQNLGHDTMYWYKQDSKKFLKIMFSYNNKELIINETVPNRFSPKSPDKAHLNLHINSLELGDSAVYFCASSPLGQRSPLHFGNGTRLTVT.

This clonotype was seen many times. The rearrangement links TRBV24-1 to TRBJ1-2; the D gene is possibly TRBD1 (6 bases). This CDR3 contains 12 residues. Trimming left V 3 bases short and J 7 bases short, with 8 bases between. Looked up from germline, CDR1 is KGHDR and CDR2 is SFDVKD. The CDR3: CATSDGGGGYTF. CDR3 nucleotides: TGTGCCACCAGTGATGGGGGCGGTGGCTACACCTTC.